This TCR beta chain was captured in a study of patients and donors after allogeneic stem cell transplantation. Germline values: CDR1 SGHNT, CDR2 YENEEA. The V gene end was trimmed by 4 bases and the J gene end by 2 bases; junction bases not matched to a gene: 5. CDR3 length equals 14 residues. TCRdb reprocessed the RT-PCR reads with MiXCR, giving one entry per CDR3 protein. The repertoire holds over 400,000 distinct CDR3 sequences, with approximately 16% as singletons. Sequenced sample: blood, either unsorted or a sorted T cell fraction (not recorded which). This chain uses TRBV11-3 with TRBJ2-7, with 7 bases matching TRBD2. This TCR came from a human donor who was either an allogeneic HSCT recipient or a stem cell or donor lymphocyte infusion donor (not recorded which). It is not recorded whose cells these are; they may come from a transplant donor. CDR3 in amino acids: CASSSVGRAYEQYF. The CDR3 nucleotides read TGTGCCAGCAGCTCCGTGGGGAGGGCCTACGAGCAGTACTTC.